A selection of T cell receptor beta chains follows, all from one sample in a study of T cells after yellow fever vaccination. TCRdb independently ran MiXCR on the 5' RACE reads; one entry per CDR3 protein. Of hundreds of thousands of distinct CDR3 sequences in the sample, around an eighth are singletons; the top ten hold 15%. Source: PBMCs, taken on the day of the yellow fever booster vaccination. All receptors come from a man aged 25-45 years who received the YFV17D yellow fever vaccine. Each CDR3 is given with its conserved first and last residue. A D gene is named only where the DNA matches it firmly. For some rows the clone size is stated as once, few or many, or as a class when expanded; others skip it.

TRBJ2-3 NA TRBD1 TRBV7-9 CASSYGQDIIADTQYF TGTGCCAGCAGCTATGGACAGGACATAATTGCAGATACGCAGTATTTT
TRBJ2-5 few TRBD2 TRBV5-8 CASSPLGTNEETQYF TGTGCCAGCAGCCCCCTAGGGACTAACGAGGAGACCCAGTACTTC
TRBJ2-1 NA TRBD2 TRBV7-2 CASSPAGGYSYNEQFF TGTGCCAGCAGCCCAGCGGGAGGTTATTCCTACAATGAGCAGTTCTTC
TRBJ2-7 NA TRBD2 TRBV13 CASSVREKYEQYF TGTGCCAGCAGTGTGCGGGAGAAGTACGAGCAGTACTTC
TRBJ2-3 NA TRBD1 TRBV20-1 CSARDHLEGARSDTQYF TGCAGTGCTAGAGATCATTTAGAGGGGGCGAGGTCAGATACGCAGTATTTT
TRBJ1-1 NA TRBD1 TRBV5-1 CASTRGDLAGRGMNTEAFF TGCGCCAGCACGCGGGGCGATTTAGCAGGCAGGGGGATGAACACTGAAGCTTTCTTT
TRBJ2-1 NA NA TRBV20-1 CSAMMRGTYNEQFF TGCAGTGCTATGATGCGGGGTACCTACAATGAGCAGTTCTTC
TRBJ2-7 NA NA TRBV4-3 CASSQDWNYEQYF TGCGCCAGCAGCCAAGATTGGAACTACGAGCAGTACTTC
TRBJ2-1 NA TRBD2 TRBV6-4 CASSDWTSSNEQFF TGTGCCAGCAGTGACTGGACTAGCAGCAATGAGCAGTTCTTC
TRBJ2-1 few TRBD2 TRBV12-3/TRBV12-4 CASSLASSGRAVRQFF TGTGCCAGCAGTTTAGCCTCTAGCGGGAGGGCCGTTCGGCAGTTCTTC
TRBJ1-2 few NA TRBV29-1 CSVEVGYGYTF TGCAGCGTTGAAGTTGGCTATGGCTACACCTTC
TRBJ1-5 NA NA TRBV7-2 CASSPGSERPQHF TGTGCCAGCAGCCCTGGGTCCGAGAGGCCCCAGCATTTT
TRBJ2-3 few NA TRBV6-5 CASSLGSTATQYF TGTGCCAGCAGTTTGGGGAGCACAGCTACGCAGTATTTT
TRBJ2-3 once TRBD2 TRBV20-1 CSGGRGAGARDTQYF TGCAGTGGGGGCCGCGGTGCGGGAGCCAGAGATACGCAGTATTTT
TRBJ2-5 few TRBD2 TRBV6-2/TRBV6-3 CASSRTSAKRGETQYF TGTGCCAGCAGTCGGACTAGCGCGAAGCGAGGAGAGACCCAGTACTTC
TRBJ2-1 few TRBD2 TRBV7-9 CASGGTSGYNEQFF TGTGCCAGCGGCGGGACTAGCGGTTACAATGAGCAGTTCTTC